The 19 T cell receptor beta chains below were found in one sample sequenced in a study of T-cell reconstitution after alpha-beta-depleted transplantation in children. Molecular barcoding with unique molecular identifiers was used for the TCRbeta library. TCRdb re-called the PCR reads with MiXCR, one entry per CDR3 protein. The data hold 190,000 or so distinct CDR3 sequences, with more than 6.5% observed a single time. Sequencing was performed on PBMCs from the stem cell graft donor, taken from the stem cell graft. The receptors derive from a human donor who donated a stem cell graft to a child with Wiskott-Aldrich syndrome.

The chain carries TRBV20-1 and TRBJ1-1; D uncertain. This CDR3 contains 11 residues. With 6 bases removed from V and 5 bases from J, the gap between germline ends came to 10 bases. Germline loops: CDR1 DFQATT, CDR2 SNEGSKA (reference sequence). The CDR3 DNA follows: TGCAGTGCCACCAGGTTGACTGAAGCTTTCTTT. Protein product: CSATRLTEAFF.

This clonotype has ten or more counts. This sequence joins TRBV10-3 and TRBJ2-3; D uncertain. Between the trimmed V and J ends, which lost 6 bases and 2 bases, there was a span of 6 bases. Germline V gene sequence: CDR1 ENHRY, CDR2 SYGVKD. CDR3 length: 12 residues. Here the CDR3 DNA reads TGTGCCATCAGGGGCACCACAGATACGCAGTATTTT. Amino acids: CAIRGTTDTQYF.

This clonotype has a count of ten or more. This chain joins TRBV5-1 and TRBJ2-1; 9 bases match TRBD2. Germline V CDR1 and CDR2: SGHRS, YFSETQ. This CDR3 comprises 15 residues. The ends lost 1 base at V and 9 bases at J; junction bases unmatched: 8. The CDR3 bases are TGCGCCAGCAGCTTGAGGTTAGCGGGAGAAGGTGAGCAGTTCTTC. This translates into CASSLRLAGEGEQFF.

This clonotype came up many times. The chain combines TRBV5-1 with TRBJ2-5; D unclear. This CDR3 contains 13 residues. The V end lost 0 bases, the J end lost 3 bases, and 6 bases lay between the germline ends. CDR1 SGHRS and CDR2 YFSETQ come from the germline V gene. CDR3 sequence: CASSLDVKETQYF. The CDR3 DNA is TGCGCCAGCAGCTTGGATGTGAAAGAGACCCAGTACTTC.

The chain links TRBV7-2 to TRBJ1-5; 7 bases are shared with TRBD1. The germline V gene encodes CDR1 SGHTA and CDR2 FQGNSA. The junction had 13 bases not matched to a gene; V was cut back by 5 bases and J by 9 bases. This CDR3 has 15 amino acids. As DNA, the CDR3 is TGTGCCAGCAGCGCAGACAGGGCGGCGCAGGGGCCCCAGCATTTT. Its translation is CASSADRAAQGPQHF.

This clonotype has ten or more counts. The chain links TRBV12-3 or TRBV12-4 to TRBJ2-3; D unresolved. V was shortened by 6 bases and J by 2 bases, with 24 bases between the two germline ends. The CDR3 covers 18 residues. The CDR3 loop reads CASSKLITATTDTDTQYF. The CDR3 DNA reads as TGTGCCAGCAGCAAGTTAATAACGGCGACGACGGACACAGATACGCAGTATTTT.

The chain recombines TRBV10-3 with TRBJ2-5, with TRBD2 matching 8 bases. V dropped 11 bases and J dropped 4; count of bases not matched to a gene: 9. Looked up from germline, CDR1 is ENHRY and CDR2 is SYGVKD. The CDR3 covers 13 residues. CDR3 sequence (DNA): TGTGCCGCGAGACGGCGGGGGGCAGAGACCCAGTACTTC. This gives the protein CAARRRGAETQYF.

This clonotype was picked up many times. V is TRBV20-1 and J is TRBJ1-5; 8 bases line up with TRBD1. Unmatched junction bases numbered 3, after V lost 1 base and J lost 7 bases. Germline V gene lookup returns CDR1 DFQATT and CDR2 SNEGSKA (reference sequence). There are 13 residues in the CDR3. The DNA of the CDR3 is TGCAGTGCTAGAGGACAGGGGATACAGCCCCAGCATTTT. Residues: CSARGQGIQPQHF.

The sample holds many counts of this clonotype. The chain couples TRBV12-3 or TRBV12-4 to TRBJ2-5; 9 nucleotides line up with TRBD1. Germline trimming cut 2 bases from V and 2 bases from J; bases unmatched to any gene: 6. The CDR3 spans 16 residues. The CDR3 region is CASSLRQGGEQETQYF. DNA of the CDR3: TGTGCCAGCAGTTTAAGACAGGGGGGAGAACAAGAGACCCAGTACTTC.

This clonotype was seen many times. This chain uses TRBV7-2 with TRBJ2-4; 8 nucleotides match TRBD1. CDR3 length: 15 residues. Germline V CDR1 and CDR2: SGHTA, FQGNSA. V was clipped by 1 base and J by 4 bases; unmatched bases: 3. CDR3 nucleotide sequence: TGTGCCAGCAGCTTAGATCGGACAGGGAAAAACATTCAGTACTTC. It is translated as CASSLDRTGKNIQYF.

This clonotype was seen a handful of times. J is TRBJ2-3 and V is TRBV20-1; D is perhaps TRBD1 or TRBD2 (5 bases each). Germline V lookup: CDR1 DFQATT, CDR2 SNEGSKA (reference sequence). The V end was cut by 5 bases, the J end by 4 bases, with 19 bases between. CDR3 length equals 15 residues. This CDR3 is CSARRDGFGADTQYF. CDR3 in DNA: TGCAGTGCTCGCCGGGACGGCTTTGGGGCAGATACGCAGTATTTT.

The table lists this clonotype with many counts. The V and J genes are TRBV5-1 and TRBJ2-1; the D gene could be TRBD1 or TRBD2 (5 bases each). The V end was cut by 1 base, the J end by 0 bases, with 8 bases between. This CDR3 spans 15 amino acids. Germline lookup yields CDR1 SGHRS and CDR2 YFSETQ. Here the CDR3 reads CASSLLGDSYNEQFF. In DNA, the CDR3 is TGCGCCAGCAGCTTGTTGGGGGACTCCTACAATGAGCAGTTCTTC. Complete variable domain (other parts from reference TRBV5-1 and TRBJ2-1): KAGVTQTPRYLIKTRGQQVTLSCSPISGHRSVSWYQQTPGQGLQFLFEYFSETQRNKGNFPGRFSGRQFSNSRSEMNVSTLELGDSALYLCASSLLGDSYNEQFFGPGTRLTVL.

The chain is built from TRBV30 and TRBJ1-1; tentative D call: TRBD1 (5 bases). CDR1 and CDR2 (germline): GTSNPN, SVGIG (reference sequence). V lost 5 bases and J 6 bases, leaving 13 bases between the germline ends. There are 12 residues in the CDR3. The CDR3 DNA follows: TGTGCCTGGGACCAGGGAGGCGCTGAAGCTTTCTTT. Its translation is CAWDQGGAEAFF.

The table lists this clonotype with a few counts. The CDR3 protein is CASSPLGGSYEQYF. CDR3 coding DNA: TGTGCCAGCAGCCCCCTTGGGGGTTCCTACGAGCAGTACTTC. The J gene is TRBJ2-7, the V gene TRBV3-1, with D perhaps TRBD1 or TRBD2 (5 bases each). The CDR3 consists of 14 residues. V gave up 4 bases and J gave up 1 base, with 11 bases separating them. CDR1 and CDR2 from the germline V gene are LGHDT and YNNKEL (reference sequence).

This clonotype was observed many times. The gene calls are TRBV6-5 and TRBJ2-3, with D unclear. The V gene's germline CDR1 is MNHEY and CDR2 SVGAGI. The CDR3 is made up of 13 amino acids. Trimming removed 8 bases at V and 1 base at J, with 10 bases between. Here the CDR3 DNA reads TGTGCCAGCTGGGCCCCGGGCACAGATACGCAGTATTTT. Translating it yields CASWAPGTDTQYF.

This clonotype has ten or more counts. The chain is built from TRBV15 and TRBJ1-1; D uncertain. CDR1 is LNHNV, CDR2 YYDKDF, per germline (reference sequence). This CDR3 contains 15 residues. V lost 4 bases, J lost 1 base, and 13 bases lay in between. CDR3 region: CATSKERESNTEAFF. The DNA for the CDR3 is TGTGCCACCAGCAAAGAGAGAGAATCGAACACTGAAGCTTTCTTT.

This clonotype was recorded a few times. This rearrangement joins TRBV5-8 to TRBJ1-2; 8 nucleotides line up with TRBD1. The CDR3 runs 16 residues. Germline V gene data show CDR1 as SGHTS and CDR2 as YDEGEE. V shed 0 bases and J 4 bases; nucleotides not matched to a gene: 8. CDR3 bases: TGTGCCAGCAGCTTGGTGAGACAGGGGCCATCCTATGGCTACACCTTC. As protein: CASSLVRQGPSYGYTF.

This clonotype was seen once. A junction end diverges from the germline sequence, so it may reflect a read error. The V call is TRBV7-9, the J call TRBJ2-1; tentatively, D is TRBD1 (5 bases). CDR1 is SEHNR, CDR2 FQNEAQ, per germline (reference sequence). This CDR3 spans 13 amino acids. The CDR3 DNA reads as TGTGCCAGCAGACACAGGAGAAAAAATGAGGAGTTCTTC. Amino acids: CASRHRRKNEEFF.

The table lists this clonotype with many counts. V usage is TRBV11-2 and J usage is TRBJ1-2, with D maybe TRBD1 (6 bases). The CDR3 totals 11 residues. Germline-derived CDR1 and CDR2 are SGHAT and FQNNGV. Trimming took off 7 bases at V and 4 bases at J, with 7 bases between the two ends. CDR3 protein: CASTGAYGYTF. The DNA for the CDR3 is TGTGCCAGCACGGGGGCCTATGGCTACACCTTC.